The clone carrying this TCR beta chain was recorded at least ten times. TCRdb reprocessed the 5' RACE reads with MiXCR, giving one entry per CDR3 protein. This sample yields tens of thousands of distinct CDR3 sequences, of which 4% to 5.5% are seen a single time; approximately 8.5% belongs to the top ten. Germline V gene data show CDR1 as MGHRA and CDR2 as YSYEKL. The V and J ends lost 0 bases and 4 bases respectively, with 12 bases between them. The CDR3 has 15 residues. The data stem from a study of T cells of healthy individuals. This chain connects TRBV4-1 to TRBJ1-1; D uncertain. This TCR derives from a human donor in good health. CDR3 bases: TGCGCCAGCAGCCAAGAAGGCCGCCACCTCACTGAAGCTTTCTTT. It yields the protein CASSQEGRHLTEAFF.